Listed below are T cell receptor beta chains from one sample, sequenced in a study of blood T cell repertoires in COVID-19. TCRdb's table, derived via immunoSEQ multiplex PCR, lists solely in-frame clones and lacks some. The sample has roughly 410,000 clones; roughly 90% are singletons. Sequencing used peripheral blood. The receptors come from a man aged 35 to 55 with acute or convalescent COVID-19. Both conserved end residues are part of each CDR3. D genes are given only for firm matches. Clone sizes are given selectively: once, few, many, or a class where the clone is expanded.

D gene: TRBD1; clone size: .; J gene: TRBJ1-4; V gene: TRBV2; CDR3 protein: CASSVTDRGRKGEKLFF; CDR3 DNA: TGTGCCAGCAGTGTTACGGACAGGGGGCGCAAAGGTGAAAAACTGTTTTTT
D gene: .; clone size: .; J gene: TRBJ1-5; V gene: TRBV19; CDR3 protein: CASSEDRRNQPQHF; CDR3 DNA: TGTGCCAGTAGTGAGGACAGACGCAATCAGCCCCAGCATTTT
D gene: .; clone size: .; J gene: TRBJ1-2; V gene: TRBV6-5; CDR3 protein: CASSYVQNYGYTF; CDR3 DNA: TGTGCCAGCAGTTACGTACAGAACTATGGCTACACCTTC
D gene: .; clone size: .; J gene: TRBJ1-5; V gene: TRBV18; CDR3 protein: CASSPGRNQPQHF; CDR3 DNA: TGTGCCAGCTCACCAGGGAGAAATCAGCCCCAGCATTTT
D gene: .; clone size: .; J gene: TRBJ2-2; V gene: TRBV7-9; CDR3 protein: CASISEAVTGELFF; CDR3 DNA: TGTGCCAGCATAAGCGAGGCCGTCACCGGGGAGCTGTTTTTT
D gene: TRBD1; clone size: .; J gene: TRBJ1-3; V gene: TRBV27; CDR3 protein: CASSLQGASGNTIYF; CDR3 DNA: TGTGCCAGCAGTTTACAGGGGGCTTCTGGAAACACCATATATTTT
D gene: .; clone size: many; J gene: TRBJ2-2; V gene: TRBV5-1; CDR3 protein: CASSFTLDTGELFF; CDR3 DNA: TGCGCCAGCAGCTTTACTCTAGACACCGGGGAGCTGTTTTTT
D gene: TRBD2; clone size: .; J gene: TRBJ2-7; V gene: TRBV9; CDR3 protein: CASSVGGGGAYEQYF; CDR3 DNA: TGTGCCAGCAGCGTAGGTGGCGGGGGGGCCTACGAGCAGTACTTC
D gene: .; clone size: .; J gene: TRBJ2-3; V gene: TRBV14; CDR3 protein: CASSLFSSGSTDTQYF; CDR3 DNA: TGTGCCAGCAGCCTCTTTTCAAGCGGAAGCACAGATACGCAGTATTTT
D gene: TRBD1; clone size: .; J gene: TRBJ1-5; V gene: TRBV28; CDR3 protein: CASSWDRINQPQHF; CDR3 DNA: TGTGCCAGCAGTTGGGACAGAATCAATCAGCCCCAGCATTTT
D gene: .; clone size: .; J gene: TRBJ1-1; V gene: TRBV15; CDR3 protein: CATSRDARADTEAFF; CDR3 DNA: TGTGCCACCAGCAGAGATGCCAGGGCGGACACTGAAGCTTTCTTT
D gene: TRBD2; clone size: many; J gene: TRBJ2-1; V gene: TRBV28; CDR3 protein: CASNGVVAGDGYNEQFF; CDR3 DNA: TGTGCCAGCAATGGGGTTGTGGCGGGAGATGGCTACAATGAGCAGTTCTTC
D gene: TRBD2; clone size: .; J gene: TRBJ2-5; V gene: TRBV11-2; CDR3 protein: CASSLVGSGRLETQYF; CDR3 DNA: TGTGCCAGCAGCTTAGTGGGTAGCGGGCGCTTGGAGACCCAGTACTTC
D gene: .; clone size: .; J gene: TRBJ1-2; V gene: TRBV15; CDR3 protein: CATSRDLTRYGYTF; CDR3 DNA: TGTGCCACCAGCAGAGATCTAACGCGCTATGGCTACACCTTC
D gene: .; clone size: .; J gene: TRBJ2-1; V gene: TRBV19; CDR3 protein: CASSTRGNSYNEQFF; CDR3 DNA: TGTGCCAGTAGTACCAGGGGAAACTCCTACAATGAGCAGTTCTTC